Listed below are T cell receptor beta chains from one sample, sequenced in a study of blood T cell repertoires in COVID-19. Here immunoSEQ multiplex PCR was the method, and the copy in TCRdb shows in-frame clones only, minus some. The data hold approximately 82,000 clones, with approximately 86% observed a single time. Source material: peripheral blood. The receptors come from a woman in her 70s with active or convalescent COVID-19. Each CDR3 is given with its conserved first and last residue. D genes are given only for firm matches. Size is stated for part of the rows, as once, few or many counts, or as a class when the clone is expanded.

>-|TRBJ1-1|15|TRBV3-1/TRBV3-2|-
TGTGCCAGCAGCCAAGCCCCCTTGCGGGTCACTGAAGCTTTCTTT
CASSQAPLRVTEAFF
>TRBD1|TRBJ1-2|15|TRBV19|few
TGTGCCAGTAGTCGACAGGGCCGTCCAAACTATGGCTACACCTTC
CASSRQGRPNYGYTF
>TRBD1|TRBJ2-2|16|TRBV13|-
TGTGCCAGCAGTCAACAATTCGGACAGGACACCGGGGAGCTGTTTTTT
CASSQQFGQDTGELFF
>TRBD1|TRBJ1-3|18|TRBV4-1|-
TGCGCCAGCAGCCATGGTCCCGGGACAGGTTTCTCTGGAAACACCATATATTTT
CASSHGPGTGFSGNTIYF
>TRBD2|TRBJ2-7|15|TRBV11-2|-
TGTGCCAGCAGCTTACCGGGACTAGCGAGATACGAGCAGTACTTC
CASSLPGLARYEQYF
>-|TRBJ2-1|13|TRBV7-2|-
TGTGCCAGCAGCTTAGTCGGGGGAGACGAGCAGTTCTTC
CASSLVGGDEQFF
>-|TRBJ2-1|14|TRBV5-1|-
TGCGCCAGGGCCCCAAAGCGGCGGGCCAATGAGCAGTTCTTC
CARAPKRRANEQFF
>-|TRBJ2-7|14|TRBV11-2|once
TGTGCCAGCAGCTTAGATCGTGGCGGTTGGGAGCAGTACTTC
CASSLDRGGWEQYF
>-|TRBJ1-2|18|TRBV6-4|-
TGTGCCAGCAGTGACTCGGGCCGTAGGGACTTTTTCCCCTATGGCTACACCTTC
CASSDSGRRDFFPYGYTF
>TRBD2|TRBJ2-1|14|TRBV19|once
TGTGCCAGTAGTATTTTAGCGGGGTTGGGGGAGCAGTTCTTC
CASSILAGLGEQFF
>TRBD1|TRBJ2-7|15|TRBV5-5|-
TGTGCCAGCAGCCGCGAGCACAGGGGGACCTACGAGCAGTACTTC
CASSREHRGTYEQYF
>-|TRBJ2-3|17|TRBV5-4|-
TGTGCCAGCAGCTCCGAACGAAGGAGCGTTGGCACAGATACGCAGTATTTT
CASSSERRSVGTDTQYF
>TRBD1|TRBJ2-2|15|TRBV7-2|once
TGTGCCAGCAGCTTCTCGGACAGGGACACCGGGGAGCTGTTTTTT
CASSFSDRDTGELFF
>TRBD1|TRBJ1-1|13|TRBV29-1|once
TGCAGCGTTGACGGGACAGGGGGCACTGAAGCTTTCTTT
CSVDGTGGTEAFF
>-|TRBJ2-5|15|TRBV20-1|-
TGCAGTGCTAGTAATCCGCAGGGTAGCCAAGAGACCCAGTACTTC
CSASNPQGSQETQYF
>TRBD1|TRBJ2-7|16|TRBV7-2|-
TGTGCCAGCAGCTTACAGGGGGCGCAGACTATCTACGAGCAGTACTTC
CASSLQGAQTIYEQYF
>-|TRBJ1-1|16|TRBV7-8|once
TGTGCCAGCAGCTTGGGACCCGCAGGGGCAGACACTGAAGCTTTCTTT
CASSLGPAGADTEAFF
>TRBD1|TRBJ2-2|15|TRBV19|-
TGTGCCAGTAGTATGGGGACAGGGGGTGCCGGGGAGCTGTTTTTT
CASSMGTGGAGELFF
>TRBD1|TRBJ2-2|15|TRBV9|-
TGTGCCAGCAGCGTGGGGACAGGGTGGACCGGGGAGCTGTTTTTT
CASSVGTGWTGELFF
>-|TRBJ2-7|15|TRBV4-3|-
TGCGCCAGCAGCCAAGTCGTGGGGAGCTCCTACGAGCAGTACTTC
CASSQVVGSSYEQYF
>-|TRBJ2-2|18|TRBV5-4|-
TGTGCCAGCAGCCCGACCGGATGGGAGGAAAAGAACACCGGGGAGCTGTTTTTT
CASSPTGWEEKNTGELFF
>TRBD2|TRBJ2-3|16|TRBV6-5|-
TGTGCCAGCAGTTATAGCGGGGGGGCCCGCCCAGATACGCAGTATTTT
CASSYSGGARPDTQYF
>-|TRBJ1-4|15|TRBV7-2|once
TGTGCCAGCAGCTTAGCAGGACAGTCTAATGAAAAACTGTTTTTT
CASSLAGQSNEKLFF
>-|TRBJ1-2|13|TRBV11-3|-
TGTGCCAGCAGCCTTCTACAAGACAACGGCTACACCTTC
CASSLLQDNGYTF
>-|TRBJ2-1|12|TRBV28|-
TGTGCCAGCAGTTCCTCCGGGACTTCGCAGTTCTTC
CASSSSGTSQFF
>TRBD1|TRBJ1-4|13|TRBV7-9|-
TGTGCCAGCAGCCCCGGACAGGGTGAAAAACTGTTTTTT
CASSPGQGEKLFF
>-|TRBJ2-7|14|TRBV6-5|-
TGTGCCAGCAGTCCCGCAGGGGTGGACTACGAGCAGTACTTC
CASSPAGVDYEQYF
>-|TRBJ2-7|12|TRBV28|-
TGTGCCAGCCGCCGCAGGGGCGGGGAGCAGTACTTC
CASRRRGGEQYF
>TRBD1|TRBJ2-1|13|TRBV5-6|-
TGTGCCAGCAGCCAGGGACAGTACAATGAGCAGTTCTTC
CASSQGQYNEQFF
>TRBD1|TRBJ1-4|15|TRBV11-1|-
TGTGCCAGCAGCTCTCCGGGACAGGGGAGAGAAAAACTGTTTTTT
CASSSPGQGREKLFF
>-|TRBJ2-1|12|TRBV12-3/TRBV12-4|-
TGTGCCAGCAGTTTTGAGGGCAATGAGCAGTTCTTC
CASSFEGNEQFF
>TRBD1|TRBJ1-4|16|TRBV5-5|once
TGTGCCAGCAGCGACATGAGGACAGGAGGGAATGAAAAACTGTTTTTT
CASSDMRTGGNEKLFF
>TRBD1|TRBJ2-1|16|TRBV9|-
TGTGCCAGCAGCAACCCTGGCGGGACAGGGTACAATGAGCAGTTCTTC
CASSNPGGTGYNEQFF
>TRBD1|TRBJ2-5|15|TRBV5-1|-
TGCGCCAGCAGCTTAGGGACAGGGGGTGTGGAGACCCAGTACTTC
CASSLGTGGVETQYF
>-|TRBJ1-1|14|TRBV7-7|-
TGTGCTAGCAGCCACTGGGGGGGGGACACTGAAGCTTTCTTT
CASSHWGGDTEAFF
>-|TRBJ1-1|14|TRBV19|-
TGTGCCAGTTCCCCCCCCCGGGGGGTTACTGAAGCTTTCTTT
CASSPPRGVTEAFF
>-|TRBJ1-2|14|TRBV6-2/TRBV6-3|once
TGTGCCAGCAGTTACTTGCAGGGTGTCTATGGCTACACCTTC
CASSYLQGVYGYTF
>-|TRBJ2-3|14|TRBV9|-
TGTGCCAGCAGCATCGAAGAGCACACAGATACGCAGTATTTT
CASSIEEHTDTQYF
>TRBD1|TRBJ1-2|14|TRBV7-2|-
TGTGCCAGCAGCCCGGACAGGGGGCTCTATGGCTACACCTTC
CASSPDRGLYGYTF
>TRBD2|TRBJ2-3|14|TRBV9|-
TGTGCCAGCAGCTCTAGCGGGGGGGAAGATACGCAGTATTTT
CASSSSGGEDTQYF
>-|TRBJ2-1|14|TRBV6-5|-
TGTGCCAGCAGGGGTGGGAGTACCTACAATGAGCAGTTCTTC
CASRGGSTYNEQFF
>-|TRBJ1-2|13|TRBV9|once
TGTGCCAGCGGGGCAGGGCACCCTGGGGGCTACACCTTC
CASGAGHPGGYTF
>TRBD1|TRBJ2-3|17|TRBV24-1|-
TGTGCCACCAGTGATTTTGTGGGACAGGGGGCGACAGATACGCAGTATTTT
CATSDFVGQGATDTQYF
>-|TRBJ2-5|16|TRBV7-2|few
TGTGCCAGCAGCCTCGGTCACGGGGGTGGTACAGAGACCCAGTACTTC
CASSLGHGGGTETQYF
>-|TRBJ1-2|17|TRBV7-9|-
TGTGCCAGCAGCCCCCTCGACACTCTACAGGGTATCTATGGCTACACCTTC
CASSPLDTLQGIYGYTF
>-|TRBJ1-3|15|TRBV18|-
TGTGCCAGCTCACCAACCCCTGCGGCTGGAAACACCATATATTTT
CASSPTPAAGNTIYF
>-|TRBJ2-1|19|TRBV15|-
TGTGCCACCAGCAGAGAATGGGGACAGACTAGGGGAGGCTACAATGAGCAGTTCTTC
CATSREWGQTRGGYNEQFF
>-|TRBJ1-3|15|TRBV18|-
TGTGCCAGCTCACCACTCCCGAGCTCTGGAAACACCATATATTTT
CASSPLPSSGNTIYF
>-|TRBJ1-1|15|TRBV7-9|-
TGTGCCAGCAGCTTCACAGGAAACTCGAACACTGAAGCTTTCTTT
CASSFTGNSNTEAFF
>-|TRBJ2-7|14|TRBV7-2|-
TGTGCCAGCAGCTTAAGCAGGGACTCCTACGAGCAGTACTTC
CASSLSRDSYEQYF
>-|TRBJ1-2|13|TRBV27|-
TGTGCCAGCTCCCCCCCGGGTGACTATGGCTACACCTTC
CASSPPGDYGYTF
>-|TRBJ2-1|14|TRBV3-1/TRBV3-2|-
TGTGCCAGCAGCCGACAGAGCTCCTACAATGAGCAGTTCTTC
CASSRQSSYNEQFF
>-|TRBJ2-5|14|TRBV15|-
TGTGCCACCAGCAGCGCCACCGTCGGTCTGACCCAGTACTTC
CATSSATVGLTQYF
>-|TRBJ1-6|16|TRBV4-1|-
TGCGCCAGCAGCCAAGAGGGTTTGGAGAAATATTCACCCCTCCACTTT
CASSQEGLEKYSPLHF
>TRBD1|TRBJ1-4|14|TRBV18|once
TGTGCCAGCTCAGACGACAGGGATGGTGAAAAACTGTTTTTT
CASSDDRDGEKLFF
>TRBD2|TRBJ2-5|13|TRBV5-1|-
TGCGCCAGCAGCCCCGGGGGGATAGAGACCCAGTACTTC
CASSPGGIETQYF
>-|TRBJ1-2|15|TRBV18|-
TGTGCCAGCTCACCTACACAGCAAACTAACTATGGCTACACCTTC
CASSPTQQTNYGYTF
>-|TRBJ2-3|16|TRBV28|-
TGTGCCAGCAGTTTGTTAGGGCGGACTAGCACAGATACGCAGTATTTT
CASSLLGRTSTDTQYF
>TRBD2|TRBJ2-1|15|TRBV5-1|-
TGCGCCAGCAGCCCTGGGACTAGCGGGTACAATGAGCAGTTCTTC
CASSPGTSGYNEQFF